This note documents a single TCR beta chain sequence. Assay used: immunoSEQ multiplex PCR; TCRdb lists only in-frame clones, some missing. The sample contains 200,000 to 250,000 clones, more than 80% of which appear only once. The sample comes from a study of blood T cell repertoires in COVID-19. At the level of the study: Samples of COVID-19 (acute and convalescent) were obtained from the United States, Italy and Spain.

Germline-derived CDR1 and CDR2 are SGHAT and FQNNGV. The CDR3 loop spans 15 amino acids. Trimming removed 4 bases from V and 4 bases from J; junction bases left unmatched: 5. Sequencing was performed on PBMCs or T cells enriched from blood (not recorded which). The chain recombines TRBV11-2 with TRBJ1-5; 9 bases map to TRBD1. The source of this sequence is a man in his forties or fifties who had been exposed to COVID-19. Here the CDR3 reads CASSWAGQGNQPQHF. CDR3 coding DNA: TGTGCCAGCAGCTGGGCGGGACAGGGTAATCAGCCCCAGCATTTT.